This TCR beta chain was recovered during a study of cytomegalovirus exposure and HLA in healthy donors (dated by TCRdb to about 2017). Regarding the complete study: In an earlier analysis of 587 of the donors, 250 to 350 Gb of sequence data and roughly 100 million unique TCR beta sequences from 150 million to 200 million T cells were reported. Roughly 300 gigabases of sequencing data and 75 million to 85 million unique TCR sequences made up an early release that covered 500 to 700 HLA-typed donors. The genetic ancestry cluster associated with self-reported Caucasian donors included around four fifths of the roughly 390 genotyped donors. The aim of the study was to test whether cataloging public T cell receptors could identify signatures of past pathogen exposure. The T cell repertoires of some 670 subjects were profiled by immunosequencing and related to cytomegalovirus serostatus. A separate validation cohort of roughly 120 different subjects was used in addition to the approximately 700-subject first cohort. The study combined high-throughput TCR immunosequencing, statistical association of individual TCRs with disease status, and machine learning to predict cytomegalovirus infection status. In a later analysis, previously published TCR beta repertoires from 670 or so donors were re-analyzed and high-resolution HLA genotyping was added so that TCR occurrence patterns could be studied. In the later analysis, no new phenotypic data were used to find candidate immune exposures; instead, reliance was placed on TCR beta sequences and their occurrence across donors. In an earlier analysis of 550 to 700 of the donors, high-throughput TCR beta sequencing was used to judge whether each TCR beta V gene segment behaved as functional or pseudogenic. Donor age, sex, ethnicity and CMV serostatus were compiled alongside the repertoire data. A later genetic analysis took genome-wide SNP genotypes for about three fifths of the roughly 670 donors and used that subset as a discovery cohort. All discovery cohort repertoires had been generated on a single sequencing platform. Both class I and class II loci were covered by HLA typing, at four-digit resolution. The number of donors typed differed by locus, with roughly 620-640 for A, B, C, DRB1 and DQB1, around 500 for DQA1, approximately 570 for DPA1, and over 400 for DPB1. About five DR-DQ haplotypes were treated as single units for association and clustering because of strong linkage in the cohort. On average, roughly 200,000 unique TCR beta nucleotide sequences were sequenced per donor among several hundred genotyped donors of the cohort, with 15% to 20% of those sequences being non-productive. Overall study results and their limits: A few of the identified cytomegalovirus-associated TCR beta chains were confirmed in vitro to be specific for cytomegalovirus antigens. A group of highly shared sequence variants was considered likely to be a technical artifact of the sequencing pipeline. A further reported finding was that TCR beta sequences accurately predicted the HLA-A and HLA-B alleles for most subjects in the first cohort. According to a later analysis, parvovirus B19, influenza, CMV and Epstein-Barr virus appeared linked to several top co-occurrence clusters. Strong co-occurrence of HLA alleles, especially DR and DQ, made assigning TCR associations to individual alleles difficult. Some IMGT-functional V segments, including TRBV6-2 and TRBV6-3, could not be distinguished by the 87-base-pair reads and were therefore excluded. While some public TCRs were present in many individuals, most TCR sequences turned up only very rarely across donors. The only immune exposure information available for the cohort was CMV serostatus. Linkage disequilibrium might explain the correlated functional status among segregating V segments, but an unknown experimental factor could not be excluded. A later analysis associated 16,951 TCR beta sequences with specific HLA alleles at a false discovery rate of 0.05. In a later analysis, TCR association rates were found to vary across HLA loci, with the most associated TCRs seen for DRB1 alleles and the fewest for HLA-C alleles. A later analysis found that most CMV-associated TCR beta chains appeared HLA-restricted, with HLA associations seemingly driven largely by CMV exposure. According to a later genetic analysis, donors in an Asian-associated ancestry cluster had fewer N-insertions in productive TCRs than the approximately 690-donor mean. The study gave a list of about 150 TCR beta chains associated with cytomegalovirus. In a later analysis, HLA-associated TCR beta chains were found to be more clonally expanded and to have lower generation probabilities than equally common non-associated chains. The authors suggested that the approach could potentially be generalized to other disease states and immunological phenotypes. Because some donors lacked HLA typing at each locus, the association tests relied only on the typed subset. In a later genetic analysis, a missense DCLRE1C variant was associated with V-gene and J-gene trimming of TCR beta chains, and the association was replicated in an independent cohort. The classifier was reported to diagnose cytomegalovirus status with high specificity and sensitivity in both the original and validation cohorts. This cohort had only TCR beta chains sequenced, and the lack of alpha or paired-chain data limited which features could be detected. Because counts were too low, roughly 18 rarely observed V segments, including chromosome 9 orphons, were left out of the earlier analysis of about 620 of the donors. In an earlier analysis of some 640 of the donors, most TCR beta V segments were observed in productive rearrangements about 87% or about 30% of the time, broadly matching IMGT annotations. Sequencing depth was assumed to be roughly uniform across donors in the presence/absence analyses, though that assumption may not hold.

The cohort was made up of 500 to 850 healthy bone marrow donors. Cohort members were all nominally healthy when sampled, although unrecorded immune exposures were likely present. The donor was CMV seropositive and was included in the group of 289 seropositive cohort members. Every donor gave a peripheral blood sample, and the peripheral blood mononuclear cells from that sample were used for TCR beta sequencing. Genomic DNA extraction from the blood cell samples was performed with the Qiagen DNeasy Blood Extraction Kit. The library was prepared using the immunoSEQ multiplex PCR assay. The multiplex PCR relied on a mix of 60 forward primers for TCR Vbeta segments and 13 reverse primers for TCR Jbeta segments. The CDR3 region of rearranged TCR beta genes was amplified from genomic DNA with a multiplex PCR assay. On the Illumina HiSeq System, the amplified TCR beta libraries were sequenced as 87-base-pair reads. Turning to the authors' computational methods: Across the 500 to 850 repertoires, a later analysis counted tens of millions of unique TCR beta chains, roughly 11 million of which were shared by at least two donors. To remove PCR and sequencing errors, raw reads were error-corrected and collapsed into unique sequences using a nearest-neighbor algorithm that merged closely related sequences. Alignment of CDR3 sequences to IMGT reference sequences was used to assign V, D and J gene segments. For a sequence to be retained, a match of at least six nucleotides was required to both a V gene segment and a J gene segment. Rearrangements were called productive when the CDR3 lacked stop codons and stayed in frame with V and J; all others were non-productive. Following IMGT convention, CDR3 was defined as the stretch from the second conserved V-encoded cysteine to the conserved J-encoded phenylalanine. Sequences without an unambiguous match to a single V gene segment were excluded from the earlier analysis of 450 to 650 of the donors. In an earlier analysis of a few hundred of the donors, V segments were called functional above 56.7% productive rearrangements and were called segregating when the between-donor standard deviation exceeded 5%. A statistical classification framework was built to diagnose cytomegalovirus status from the catalog of TCR beta chain sequences. In a later analysis, V and J genes were assigned by comparing TCR nucleotide sequences against IMGT/GENE-DB human TR gene sequences. The TCRdist pipeline was used in a later analysis to assign CDR3 sequences and most-parsimonious VDJ recombination scenarios. In a later analysis, each TCR beta chain was defined by its CDR3 amino acid sequence together with its V-gene family, and reads lacking a unique V-gene family were excluded. In a later analysis, fewer than 650 highly shared, low-generation-probability nucleotide sequences were removed to address suspected cross-contamination and a sequencing artifact. For each public chain, a later analysis derived a clonal expansion index from normalized ranks of inferred template counts within each repertoire. In a later analysis, generation probabilities were computed using a VDJ recombination model fitted to out-of-frame rearrangements, and the results were checked against IGoR. In a later analysis, hypergeometric tests were used to score TCR-TCR, TCR-HLA and TCR-CMV co-occurrence, with a repertoire-size bias correction applied to TCR pairs. A later analysis estimated false discovery rates by permuting HLA or CMV assignments 20 times. In a later analysis, co-occurring TCRs were grouped using DBSCAN, and TCRdist sequence similarity was added for clustering within HLA-allele-positive subsets. Repertoires with fewer than 30,000 or more than 120,000 public chains were left out of co-occurrence clustering, as were a handful of repertoires with anomalous nucleotide sharing. Not all clones reach the TCRdb copy of this immuneACCESS table, which keeps in-frame sequences only. Checked studies attribute under half of the gap to unresolved V genes and leave the rest unexplained. That table supplies the V and J calls and clone size; D and trimming were determined from the DNA. The sample table lists 100,000 to 150,000 clones, about three quarters of them with a count of one. Roughly 2.7% of the sample is held by the ten biggest clonotypes.

V is trimmed back by 4 bases and J by 5 bases, and the junction contains 7 bases that no gene match accounts for. The germline V gene gives CDR1 as SNHLY and CDR2 as FYNNEI. The cysteine opens and the phenylalanine closes a CDR3 of 14 amino acids. The retained sequence is limited to the CDR3, 42 bases, with the frame set at the first base. A single count supports this clone. This clone's antigen is unknown. Per-base qualities were not stored, and no clone one base away is much larger. The chain couples TRBV2 to TRBJ2-7; the central 8 bases match TRBD1. The sequence derives from a woman aged 60-70 years in good health and CMV-seropositive. Source material: PBMCs. The CDR3 sequence is CASSAPGQVHEQYF. The bases read TGTGCCAGCAGTGCGCCGGGACAGGTTCACGAGCAGTACTTC.